This entry lists 8 T cell receptor beta chains sequenced from one sample in a study of identical twins. TCRdb passed the 5' RACE reads through MiXCR, listing each CDR3 protein once. The sample records 200,000 to 250,000 distinct CDR3 sequences, roughly 7% being singletons. The sample was also linked to a second study, of yellow fever vaccine responses in identical twins.

Sequencing used memory (CD45RO+) T cells sorted from blood. All receptors come from a woman aged 18-29 years in good health.

This clonotype was seen repeatedly, ten times or more. This chain links TRBV12-3 or TRBV12-4 with TRBJ1-1; unclear D gene. The CDR3 is made up of 14 amino acids. Trimming shortened V by 6 bases and J by 0 bases, and 11 bases separated the two germline ends. The chain's CDR3 is CASSFSAVNTEAFF. Here the CDR3 DNA reads TGTGCCAGCAGCTTTTCGGCGGTGAACACTGAAGCTTTCTTT.

This clonotype came up a few times. This chain links TRBV29-1 with TRBJ2-5; 16 bases map to TRBD2. V shed 3 bases, J shed 4 bases, and the junction held 2 bases outside the gene matches. This CDR3 contains 15 residues. Germline CDR1 reads SQVTM; CDR2 reads ANQGSEA. The CDR3 loop is CSVEGTSGGGETQYF. The CDR3 DNA reads TGCAGCGTTGAGGGGACTAGCGGGGGGGGAGAGACCCAGTACTTC. The full variable domain, its missing parts supplied by reference TRBV29-1 and TRBJ2-5, is SAVISQKPSRDICQRGTSLTIQCQVDSQVTMMFWYRQQPGQSLTLIATANQGSEATYESGFVIDKFPISRPNLTFSTLTVSNMSPEDSSIYLCSVEGTSGGGETQYFGPGTRLLVL.

The rearrangement joins TRBV6-1 to TRBJ2-3; TRBD1 agrees at 10 bases. The V gene end was trimmed by 8 bases and the J gene end by 4 bases; junction bases not matched to a gene: 9. The CDR3 has 15 amino acids. Per germline, CDR1 MNHNS and CDR2 SASEGT. In DNA form, the CDR3 reads TGTGCCAGCTTAGGACAGGGGGTTGGCGCAGATACGCAGTATTTT. It translates to CASLGQGVGADTQYF.

The rearrangement uses TRBV15 and TRBJ2-7; D not certain. The CDR3 is made up of 12 amino acids. V gave up 3 bases and J gave up 4 bases, with 7 bases separating them. CDR1 LNHNV and CDR2 YYDKDF come from the germline V gene (reference sequence). CDR3 DNA sequence: TGTGCCACCAGCAGCTATTCATACGAGCAGTACGTC. It specifies CATSSYSYEQYV.

The genes are TRBV18 and TRBJ2-7, with 8 bases that match TRBD1. Germline CDR1 is KGHSH and CDR2 is LQKENI. J lost 4 bases, V lost 5 bases, and 7 bases had no gene match. The CDR3 contains 14 residues. The CDR3 bases are TGTGCCAGCTCATCTATGGGACAGGTGTACGAGCAGTACTTC. It encodes CASSSMGQVYEQYF. The full variable domain, completed using reference TRBV18 and TRBJ2-7, is NAGVMQNPRHLVRRRGQEARLRCSPMKGHSHVYWYRQLPEEGLKFMVYLQKENIIDESGMPKERFSAEFPKEGPSILRIQQVVRGDSAAYFCASSSMGQVYEQYFGPGTRLTVT.

The V call is TRBV7-3, the J call TRBJ2-3; D might be TRBD1 (5 bases). Germline V CDR1 and CDR2: SGHTA, FQGTGA. The CDR3 sequence is 15 residues long. V lost 5 bases and J 2 bases, leaving 14 bases between the germline ends. The CDR3 sequence: CASSPGISNTDTQYF. DNA for the CDR3: TGTGCCAGCAGCCCAGGGATATCCAACACAGATACGCAGTATTTT.

This clonotype was seen many times. The chain couples TRBV5-1 to TRBJ2-3; D gene unclear. Deletions cut 4 bases from V and 3 bases from J, with 6 bases between. The CDR3 consists of 12 residues. Germline CDR1 reads SGHRS; CDR2 reads YFSETQ. The CDR3 DNA reads as TGCGCCAGCAGCCCCGAAACAGATACGCAGTATTTT. Protein: CASSPETDTQYF.

At least ten counts were recorded for this clonotype. This chain uses TRBV9 with TRBJ2-7; TRBD2 is a possible D gene (5 bases). Germline V gives CDR1 SGDLS, CDR2 YYNGEE. The CDR3 totals 13 residues. V was cut by 0 bases and J by 5 bases, with 9 bases left in between. CDR3 amino acids: CASSVAGSDEQYF. The CDR3 coding sequence is TGTGCCAGCAGCGTAGCGGGATCGGACGAGCAGTACTTC.